This TCR beta chain was documented in a study of cytomegalovirus exposure and HLA in healthy donors (dated by TCRdb to the late 2010s). At the level of the whole study: An earlier analysis of some 550 of the donors reported 250 to 300 Gb of sequence data and roughly 100 million unique TCR beta sequences from about 179 million T cells. Roughly 300 gigabases of sequencing data and around 80 million unique TCR sequences made up an early release that covered nearly 650 HLA-typed donors. The genetic ancestry cluster associated with self-reported Caucasian donors included 81% of the 398 genotyped donors. The study aimed to test whether signatures of past pathogen exposure could be identified by cataloging public T cell receptors. The study profiled the T cell repertoires of 666 subjects by immunosequencing and related them to cytomegalovirus serostatus. Along with the roughly 670-subject first cohort, a separate validation cohort of over a hundred different subjects was used. The study combined high-throughput TCR immunosequencing, statistical association of individual TCRs with disease status, and machine learning to predict cytomegalovirus infection status. In a later analysis, previously published TCR beta repertoires from fewer than 750 donors were re-analyzed and high-resolution HLA genotyping was added so that TCR occurrence patterns could be studied. In the later analysis, no new phenotypic data were used to find candidate immune exposures; instead, reliance was placed on TCR beta sequences and their occurrence across donors. To decide whether each TCR beta V gene segment behaved as functional or pseudogenic, an earlier analysis of approximately 600 of the donors relied on high-throughput TCR beta sequencing. Donor age, sex, ethnicity and CMV serostatus were compiled alongside the repertoire data. A later genetic analysis took genome-wide SNP genotypes for about 55% of the 666 donors and used that subset as a discovery cohort. All discovery cohort repertoires had been generated using a single sequencing platform. HLA typing covered class I and class II loci at four-digit resolution. The number of typed donors differed by locus: about 620-640 for A, B, C, DRB1 and DQB1; 500 to 550 for DQA1; around 610 for DPA1; and some 470 for DPB1. Several DR-DQ haplotypes were handled as single units for association and clustering because linkage in the cohort was strong. On average, roughly 240,000 unique TCR beta nucleotide sequences were sequenced per donor among some 420 genotyped donors of the cohort, with roughly 18% of those sequences being non-productive. Findings and caveats that apply to the study as a whole: Cytomegalovirus status was reported to be diagnosed by the classifier with high specificity and sensitivity in both the original and validation cohorts. Some IMGT-functional V segments, including TRBV6-2 and TRBV6-3, could not be distinguished by the 87-base-pair reads and were therefore excluded. In this cohort, only TCR beta chains were sequenced, and detectable features were limited by the absence of alpha or paired-chain data. An earlier analysis of approximately 590 of the donors showed that most TCR beta V segments appeared in productive rearrangements either about 87% or about 30% of the time, which broadly matched IMGT annotations. In a later genetic analysis, a missense DCLRE1C variant was associated with V-gene and J-gene trimming of TCR beta chains, and the association was replicated in an independent cohort. A group of highly shared sequence variants was considered likely to be a technical artifact of the sequencing pipeline. According to a later analysis, parvovirus B19, influenza, CMV and Epstein-Barr virus appeared linked to several top co-occurrence clusters. Roughly uniform sequencing depth across donors was assumed in presence/absence analyses, although this assumption may not hold. In a later analysis, HLA-associated TCR beta chains were found to be more clonally expanded and to have lower generation probabilities than equally common non-associated chains. In a later analysis, TCR association rates were found to vary across HLA loci, with the most associated TCRs seen for DRB1 alleles and the fewest for HLA-C alleles. CMV serostatus was the only immune exposure information available for the cohort. A few of the identified cytomegalovirus-associated TCR beta chains were confirmed in vitro to be specific for cytomegalovirus antigens. A later analysis found that most CMV-associated TCR beta chains appeared HLA-restricted, with HLA associations seemingly driven largely by CMV exposure. Because counts were too low, about 18 rarely observed V segments, including chromosome 9 orphons, were excluded from the earlier analysis of 500 to 700 of the donors. When HLA alleles, especially DR and DQ, strongly co-occurred, attributing TCR associations to individual alleles was difficult. Most TCR sequences were observed very rarely across donors, whereas some public TCRs were present in many individuals. A later analysis associated 15,000 to 20,000 TCR beta sequences with specific HLA alleles at a false discovery rate of 0.05. The study gave a list of more than 150 TCR beta chains associated with cytomegalovirus. Correlated functional status among segregating V segments might be attributable to linkage disequilibrium, but an unknown experimental factor could not be ruled out. The authors suggested that the approach could potentially be generalized to other disease states and immunological phenotypes. According to a later genetic analysis, donors in an Asian-associated ancestry cluster had fewer N-insertions in productive TCRs than the roughly 660-donor mean. Because HLA typing was unavailable for some donors at each locus, only the typed subset was used in association tests. A further reported finding was that TCR beta sequences accurately predicted the HLA-A and HLA-B alleles for most subjects in the first cohort.

As for this clone: The antigen this receptor binds is unknown. No much larger clone is present one base from it, and per-base qualities are unavailable.

The cohort consisted of approximately 670 healthy bone marrow donors. Cohort members were all nominally healthy when sampled, although unrecorded immune exposures were likely present. The donor was CMV seronegative and belonged to the group of around 400 seronegative cohort members. Each donor provided a peripheral blood sample, and peripheral blood mononuclear cells were used for TCR beta sequencing. The Qiagen DNeasy Blood Extraction Kit was used to extract genomic DNA from the blood cell samples. The library relied on the immunoSEQ multiplex PCR assay. A mixture of 60 forward primers for TCR Vbeta segments and 13 reverse primers for TCR Jbeta segments was used in the multiplex PCR. The CDR3 region of rearranged TCR beta genes was amplified from genomic DNA with a multiplex PCR assay. The Illumina HiSeq System was used to sequence the amplified TCR beta libraries as 87-base-pair reads. On the study's bioinformatics: A later analysis tallied tens of millions of unique TCR beta chains across the 666 repertoires, and approximately 11 million of those chains were shared by two or more donors. A nearest-neighbor algorithm error-corrected the raw reads and collapsed the reads into unique sequences, merging closely related sequences to remove PCR and sequencing errors. CDR3 sequences were aligned to IMGT reference sequences to assign V, D and J gene segments. For a sequence to be retained, at least a six-nucleotide match to both a V gene segment and a J gene segment was required. A rearrangement counted as productive if the CDR3 had no stop codons and remained in frame with V and J, and every other rearrangement counted as non-productive. CDR3 was defined according to IMGT convention as the region running from the second conserved V-encoded cysteine to the conserved J-encoded phenylalanine. In an earlier analysis of around 540 of the donors, sequences lacking an unambiguous match to a single V gene segment were excluded. An earlier analysis of just under 600 of the donors called V segments functional above 56.7% productive rearrangements and segregating when the between-donor standard deviation exceeded 5%. A statistical classification framework was developed to diagnose cytomegalovirus status using the catalog of TCR beta chain sequences. In a later analysis, V and J genes were assigned by comparing TCR nucleotide sequences against IMGT/GENE-DB human TR gene sequences. In a later analysis, CDR3 sequences and most-parsimonious VDJ recombination scenarios were assigned using the TCRdist pipeline. In a later analysis, each TCR beta chain was defined by its CDR3 amino acid sequence together with its V-gene family, and reads without a unique V-gene family were excluded. As a way to deal with suspected cross-contamination and a sequencing artifact, a later analysis dropped approximately 570 nucleotide sequences that were highly shared and had low generation probability. In a later analysis, a clonal expansion index was calculated for each public chain from normalized within-repertoire ranks of inferred template counts. Generation probabilities in a later analysis came from a VDJ recombination model fitted to out-of-frame rearrangements, and those results were checked against IGoR. Hypergeometric tests were used in a later analysis to score TCR-TCR, TCR-HLA and TCR-CMV co-occurrence, with a repertoire-size bias correction applied to the TCR pairs. In a later analysis, false discovery rates were estimated by permuting HLA or CMV assignments 20 times. A later analysis grouped co-occurring TCRs with DBSCAN, adding TCRdist sequence similarity when clustering within HLA-allele-positive subsets. Repertoires with fewer than 30,000 or more than 120,000 public chains, plus five repertoires with anomalous nucleotide sharing, were excluded from co-occurrence clustering. TCRdb re-hosts the immuneACCESS table, in-frame sequences only. Its copies lack some clones; in the studies checked, an unresolved V gene accounts for under half of them, and the cause for the rest is not known. V and J calls and clone size are copied from that table; D and trimming were computed from the DNA. The sample table records 150,000 to 200,000 clones; about 64% of these occur just once. Approximately 1.3% of the sample is in the top ten clones.

V lost 5 bases and J lost 7 bases; the stretch between them is 24 bases long. The germline V gene (reference sequence) gives CDR1 as LNHDA and CDR2 as SQIVND. The CDR3 measures 17 amino acids from cysteine to phenylalanine. Solely the CDR3 DNA is kept, with 51 bases framed from the first base. This sequence uses TRBV19 and TRBJ2-1; a tentative D match to TRBD2 spans 5 bases. Sequencing was carried out using PBMCs. The TCR originated in a man aged 45 to 65 in good health and CMV-seronegative. The CDR3 is CASSPRDPLPSGNEQFF. The sequenced DNA is TGTGCCAGTAGTCCCCGGGATCCTCTACCATCGGGTAATGAGCAGTTCTTC.